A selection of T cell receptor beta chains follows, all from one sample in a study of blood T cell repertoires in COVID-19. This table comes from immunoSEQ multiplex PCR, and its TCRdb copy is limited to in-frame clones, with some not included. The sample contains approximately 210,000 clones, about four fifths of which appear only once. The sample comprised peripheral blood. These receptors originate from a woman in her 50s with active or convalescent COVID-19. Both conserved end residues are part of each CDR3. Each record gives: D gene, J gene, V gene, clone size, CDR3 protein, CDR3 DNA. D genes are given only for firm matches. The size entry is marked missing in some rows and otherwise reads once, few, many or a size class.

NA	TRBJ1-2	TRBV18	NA	CASSPREDYGYTF	TGTGCCAGCTCACCCAGGGAGGACTATGGCTACACCTTC
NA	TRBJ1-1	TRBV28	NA	CASSSQGWYKEAFF	TGTGCCAGCAGTTCGCAGGGTTGGTATAAGGAAGCTTTCTTT
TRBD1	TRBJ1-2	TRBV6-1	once	CASSEVSGGGYGYTF	TGTGCCAGCAGTGAAGTCTCAGGGGGCGGCTATGGCTACACCTTC
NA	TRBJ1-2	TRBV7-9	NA	CASSLEGVGPNYGYTF	TGTGCCAGCAGCTTAGAAGGGGTCGGCCCTAACTATGGCTACACCTTC
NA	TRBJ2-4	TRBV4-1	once	CASSQVQGGENIQYF	TGCGCCAGCAGCCAAGTTCAGGGTGGGGAAAACATTCAGTACTTC
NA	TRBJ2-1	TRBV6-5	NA	CASLNDKYEQFF	TGTGCCAGCCTCAACGACAAGTATGAGCAGTTCTTC
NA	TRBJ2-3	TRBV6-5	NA	CASSLLREGGYTQYF	TGTGCCAGCAGTCTTTTGAGGGAAGGAGGCTATACGCAGTATTTT
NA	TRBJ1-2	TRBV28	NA	CATASRGDGYTF	TGTGCCACCGCCTCACGGGGGGATGGCTACACCTTC
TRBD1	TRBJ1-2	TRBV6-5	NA	CASSPFGQGGSGYTF	TGTGCCAGCAGCCCCTTTGGACAGGGAGGCTCTGGCTACACCTTC
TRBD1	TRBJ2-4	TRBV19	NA	CASPLTGAGENIQYF	TGTGCCAGTCCCCTAACAGGGGCCGGGGAGAACATTCAGTACTTC
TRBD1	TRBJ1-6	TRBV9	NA	CASGQGLNSPLHF	TGTGCCAGCGGACAGGGTCTAAATTCACCCCTCCACTTT
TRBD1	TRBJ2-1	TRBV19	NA	CASGRTGAYNEQFF	TGTGCCAGTGGTCGGACAGGGGCTTACAATGAGCAGTTCTTC
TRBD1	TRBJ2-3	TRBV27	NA	CASSFGTVWADTQYF	TGTGCCAGCAGTTTCGGGACAGTCTGGGCAGATACGCAGTATTTT
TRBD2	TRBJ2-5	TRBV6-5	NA	CAIRLAGAQETQYF	TGTGCCATCCGCCTAGCGGGGGCCCAAGAGACCCAGTACTTC
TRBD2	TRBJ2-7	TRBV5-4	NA	CASSFLAGAPGEQYF	TGTGCCAGCAGCTTTCTAGCGGGAGCCCCTGGGGAGCAGTACTTC
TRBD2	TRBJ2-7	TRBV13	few	CASSLGRGVYF	TGTGCCAGCAGCTTAGGGCGGGGGGTGTACTTC
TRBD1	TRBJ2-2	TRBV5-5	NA	CASFGTANTGELFF	TGTGCCAGCTTCGGGACAGCGAACACCGGGGAGCTGTTTTTT
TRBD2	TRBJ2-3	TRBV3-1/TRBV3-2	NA	CASSQVNSGNTDTQYF	TGTGCCAGCAGCCAAGTAAATAGCGGGAATACAGATACGCAGTATTTT
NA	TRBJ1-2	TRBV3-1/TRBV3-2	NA	CASSQAQGGGGYGYTF	TGTGCCAGCAGCCAAGCACAGGGAGGGGGTGGCTATGGCTACACCTTC
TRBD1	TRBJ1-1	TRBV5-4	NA	CASHPINRDRDPNTEAFF	TGTGCCAGCCACCCCATCAACCGGGACAGGGACCCAAACACTGAAGCTTTCTTT
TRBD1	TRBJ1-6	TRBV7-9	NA	CASSSTGPYSPLHF	TGTGCCAGCAGCTCGACAGGGCCCTATTCACCCCTCCACTTT
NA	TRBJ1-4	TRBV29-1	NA	CSGMWGGGEKLFF	TGCAGTGGTATGTGGGGTGGAGGCGAAAAACTGTTTTTT
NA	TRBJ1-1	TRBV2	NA	CASRDSRDTEAFF	TGTGCCAGCAGGGACAGTCGGGACACTGAAGCTTTCTTT
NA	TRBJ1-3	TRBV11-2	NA	CASRRGMGNTIYF	TGTGCCAGCAGACGGGGGATGGGAAACACCATATATTTT
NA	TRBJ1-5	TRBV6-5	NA	CASSHNQPQHF	TGTGCCAGCAGCCATAATCAGCCCCAGCATTTT
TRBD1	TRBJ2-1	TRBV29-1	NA	CSVKQGLLNLHNEQFF	TGCAGCGTTAAACAGGGGCTCCTCAATCTACACAATGAGCAGTTCTTC
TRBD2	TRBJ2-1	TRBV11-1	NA	CASSLTSGRQGEQFF	TGTGCCAGCAGCCTGACTAGCGGGAGACAGGGTGAGCAGTTCTTC
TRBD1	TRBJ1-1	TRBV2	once	CASSEQGAMAEAFF	TGTGCCAGCAGTGAACAGGGGGCCATGGCTGAAGCTTTCTTT
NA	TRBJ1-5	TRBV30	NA	CAWSVTANQPQHF	TGTGCCTGGAGTGTGACAGCTAATCAGCCCCAGCATTTT
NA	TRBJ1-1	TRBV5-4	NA	CASRSGTQNTEAFF	TGTGCCAGCAGGTCCGGGACACAGAACACTGAAGCTTTCTTT
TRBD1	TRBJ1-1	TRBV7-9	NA	CASGTGTEAFF	TGTGCCAGCGGGACAGGGACTGAAGCATTCTTT
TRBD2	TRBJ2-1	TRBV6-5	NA	CASRVLAGGLDEQFF	TGTGCCAGCAGGGTCCTAGCGGGAGGGCTAGATGAGCAGTTCTTC
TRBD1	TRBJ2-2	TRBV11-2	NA	CASSSQGAYTGELFF	TGTGCCAGCAGCTCTCAGGGGGCGTACACCGGGGAGCTGTTTTTT
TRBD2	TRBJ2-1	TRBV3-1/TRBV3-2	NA	CASNTRGASGRPYLYNEQFF	TGTGCCAGCAACACCCGGGGTGCTAGCGGGAGGCCCTACCTATACAATGAGCAGTTCTTC
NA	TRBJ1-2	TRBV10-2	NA	CASSESRDSYGYTF	TGCGCCAGCAGTGAGTCGCGGGATTCTTATGGCTACACCTTC
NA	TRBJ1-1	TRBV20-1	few	CSAPRGQAFF	TGCAGTGCTCCGCGAGGGCAAGCTTTCTTT
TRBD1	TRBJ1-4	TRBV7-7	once	CASSPGPGQGGEKLFF	TGTGCCAGCAGCCCCGGGCCGGGACAGGGGGGAGAAAAACTGTTTTTT
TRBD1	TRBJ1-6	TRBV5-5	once	CASSARTGSSYNSPLHF	TGTGCCAGCAGCGCGAGGACAGGGAGCTCCTATAATTCACCCCTCCACTTT
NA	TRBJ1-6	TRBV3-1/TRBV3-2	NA	CASSRDSGSGNNSPLHF	TGTGCCAGCAGCCGAGATTCAGGTTCAGGGAATAATTCACCCCTCCACTTT
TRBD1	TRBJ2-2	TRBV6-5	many	CASRPDRGQVGELFF	TGTGCCAGCAGACCTGACAGGGGGCAAGTCGGGGAGCTGTTTTTT
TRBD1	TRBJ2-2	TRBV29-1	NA	CSARGSGELFF	TGCAGCGCCAGGGGGTCCGGGGAGCTGTTTTTT
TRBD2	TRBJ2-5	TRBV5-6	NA	CASSVGWLGGGPSIETQYF	TGTGCCAGCAGCGTTGGTTGGCTGGGCGGGGGGCCGTCGATAGAGACCCAGTACTTC
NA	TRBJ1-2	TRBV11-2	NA	CASSLVGGLNYGYTF	TGTGCCAGCAGCTTAGTTGGGGGCCTGAACTATGGCTACACCTTC
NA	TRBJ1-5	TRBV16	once	CASSRQFNQPQHF	TGTGCCAGCAGCCGGCAGTTCAATCAGCCCCAGCATTTT
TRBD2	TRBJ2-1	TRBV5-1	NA	CASSFVAGGPNEQFF	TGCGCCAGCAGCTTCGTAGCGGGAGGCCCCAATGAGCAGTTCTTC
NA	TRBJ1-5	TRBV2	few	CASTERGGARQPQHF	TGTGCCAGCACTGAAAGGGGGGGGGCAAGGCAGCCCCAGCATTTT
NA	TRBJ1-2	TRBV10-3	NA	CAISESDSYGYTF	TGTGCCATCAGTGAGTCGGACAGCTATGGCTACACCTTC
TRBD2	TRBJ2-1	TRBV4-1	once	CASSLASGLAGRAGNEQFF	TGCGCCAGCAGCCTCGCCTCGGGACTAGCGGGAAGGGCGGGGAATGAGCAGTTCTTC